A selection of T cell receptor beta chains follows, all from one sample in a study of neoadjuvant nivolumab and ipilimumab in lung cancer. The table came from immunoSEQ multiplex PCR; TCRdb's copy has only in-frame clones and leaves some out. The profile shows 9,500 to 10,000 clones, roughly four fifths of them singletons. This specimen was peripheral blood, taken before neoadjuvant nivolumab, alone or with ipilimumab. The origin of the receptors is an adult with non-small cell lung cancer. Both conserved end residues are part of each CDR3. The D gene is left open where the match is weak. For some rows the clone size is stated as once, few or many, or as a class when expanded; others skip it.

.	TRBV5-8	TRBD1	TRBJ2-7	TGTGCCAGCAGAGGTAGGGGGCTAAGCGAGCAGTACTTC	CASRGRGLSEQYF
.	TRBV11-2	.	TRBJ1-2	TGTGCCAGCAGCTTAGCAGGGGAGGGCTACACCTTC	CASSLAGEGYTF
.	TRBV7-6	.	TRBJ2-7	TGTGCCAGCAGCTTCGGGACTTCCAGCTCCTACGAGCAGTACTTC	CASSFGTSSSYEQYF
.	TRBV5-4	.	TRBJ2-7	TGTGCCAGCAGCTCGGCAGGGGTCTACGAGCAGTACTTC	CASSSAGVYEQYF
.	TRBV9	.	TRBJ1-2	TGTGCCAGCAGCGTAGCTACGGGCAGGAGCTATGGCTACACCTTC	CASSVATGRSYGYTF
.	TRBV28	.	TRBJ2-4	TGTGCCAGCATCGGAGCCAAAAACATTCAGTACTTC	CASIGAKNIQYF
few	TRBV27	TRBD2	TRBJ2-1	TGTGCCAGCCGCCCCCAGGCTAGCGGGAGGAGTGAGCAGTTCTTC	CASRPQASGRSEQFF
.	TRBV4-1	.	TRBJ2-2	TGCGCCAGCAGCCAAGTCAGTCTAGGCCACACCGGGGAGCTGTTTTTT	CASSQVSLGHTGELFF
.	TRBV6-6	.	TRBJ2-7	TGTGCCAGCAGTTACTCGATCATGGACGAGCAGTACTTC	CASSYSIMDEQYF
.	TRBV7-3	.	TRBJ1-1	TGTGCCAGCAGCTTAGTTTATGGGAATGCTGAAGCTTTCTTT	CASSLVYGNAEAFF
few	TRBV6-7	.	TRBJ1-4	TGTGCCAGCAGGAGGAGTATTGAAAAACTGTTTTTT	CASRRSIEKLFF
.	TRBV27	TRBD1	TRBJ1-5	TGTGCCAGCAGTGAGACAGGGGGGCAGCCCCAGCATTTT	CASSETGGQPQHF
few	TRBV5-4	TRBD1	TRBJ1-1	TGTGCCAGCAGCCCCGGACAGGGGGCAACTGAAGCTTTCTTT	CASSPGQGATEAFF
.	TRBV7-2	TRBD2	TRBJ2-5	TGTGCCAGCAGCTTAGGACTAGCGGGAGGGGCTGTGGGGACCCAGTACTTC	CASSLGLAGGAVGTQYF
.	TRBV19	TRBD1	TRBJ1-1	TGTGCCAGTAGTCTAGGAACAGGGGGCCTTTCCAACACTGAAGCTTTCTTT	CASSLGTGGLSNTEAFF
.	TRBV6-1	.	TRBJ2-7	TGTGCCAGCAGTGACCCGACAGGACCCCCCTACGAGCAGTACTTC	CASSDPTGPPYEQYF
once	TRBV6-1	.	TRBJ2-3	TGTGCCAGCAGTGAATATGGGAGCGGCCCCACAGATACGCAGTATTTT	CASSEYGSGPTDTQYF
.	TRBV28	.	TRBJ1-2	TGTGCCAGCAGTTTGTACGGAGGTGGCTACACCTTC	CASSLYGGGYTF
.	TRBV7-4	.	TRBJ1-5	TGTGCCAGCAGCCTACATCCCAGGGGCCTAGATCAGCCCCAGCATTTT	CASSLHPRGLDQPQHF